A single sample gave rise to the 10 T cell receptor beta chains below, sequenced in a study of cytomegalovirus exposure and HLA in healthy donors. PCR involved 60 Vbeta and 13 Jbeta primers. The repertoire was sequenced with immunoSEQ multiplex PCR; TCRdb's copy has only in-frame clones and lacks some. The table lists 150,000 to 200,000 clones, 80% to 85% of them singletons, with 1.5% to 2% in the top ten. Sequenced sample: PBMCs. These receptors came from a man younger than 35 in good health and CMV-seronegative.

This clone was counted only a few times. The V and J genes are TRBV6-5 and TRBJ1-1; D might be TRBD1 (6 bases). Trimming stripped 2 bases from V and 2 bases from J, with 9 bases between. The CDR3 extends over 14 amino acids. In germline, CDR1 is MNHEY, CDR2 SVGAGI. The CDR3 sequence: CASSYGGANTEAFF. The CDR3 bases are TGTGCCAGCAGTTACGGGGGGGCTAACACTGAAGCTTTCTTT.

The CDR3 here is CATNKGQDSYEQYF. For the CDR3, the DNA is TGTGCCACCAATAAGGGGCAGGACTCCTACGAGCAGTACTTC. V is TRBV15 and J is TRBJ2-7; perhaps TRBD1 as D (5 bases). This CDR3 contains 14 residues. Germline V CDR1 and CDR2: LNHNV, YYDKDF (reference sequence). The ends were cut back, 7 bases at V and 0 bases at J, with 13 bases in the middle.

The V gene is TRBV28, the J gene TRBJ2-5, with 12 bases matching TRBD2. Germline V gene sequence: CDR1 MDHEN, CDR2 SYDVKM. Trimming cost V 5 bases and J 1 base; bases outside gene matches: 5. The CDR3 sequence is 16 residues long. The CDR3: CASSPRLAGAQETQYF. CDR3 sequence (DNA): TGTGCCAGCAGTCCCCGACTAGCGGGGGCCCAAGAGACCCAGTACTTC.

A note on this clone: The junction departs from the called germline gene at one end, perhaps through a read error. V gene TRBV2 combines with J gene TRBJ2-7; TRBD1 matches 7 bases. This CDR3 has 12 residues. In germline, CDR1 is SNHLY, CDR2 FYNNEI. CDR3 amino acids: CANSRDSYEQYF. Written as DNA, the CDR3 is TGTGCCAACAGTAGGGACAGCTACGAGCAGTACTTC.

This sequence joins TRBV5-8 and TRBJ1-5; 7 nucleotides line up with TRBD1. Germline values: CDR1 SGHTS, CDR2 YDEGEE. This CDR3 is built from 14 residues. The V segment lost 4 bases and the J segment 5 bases; nucleotides outside the gene matches: 6. CDR3 sequence (DNA): TGTGCCAGCAGCCTGACAGGGTCGTATCAGCCCCAGCATTTT. Its protein product is CASSLTGSYQPQHF.

This clone came up once. The genes are TRBV14 and TRBJ2-7; TRBD2 is a possible D gene (6 bases). Trimming left V 0 bases short and J 6 bases short, with 12 bases between. Per the germline V gene, CDR1 is SGHDN and CDR2 is FVKESK. This CDR3 is 14 amino acids long. This CDR3 is CASSQDWRAGEQYF. Written as DNA, the CDR3 is TGTGCCAGCAGCCAAGATTGGAGGGCGGGCGAGCAGTACTTC.

The V and J genes are TRBV5-1 and TRBJ2-1, with 11 positions matching TRBD2. V trimming: 9 bases; J trimming: 2 bases; junction bases outside the gene matches: 10. CDR1 is SGHRS, CDR2 YFSETQ, per germline. The CDR3 runs 16 residues. The CDR3: CATSTGGLAAYNEQFF. Written as DNA, the CDR3 is TGCGCCACGTCAACTGGGGGACTAGCGGCCTACAATGAGCAGTTCTTC.

This clone was counted a single time. This sequence joins TRBV5-4 and TRBJ2-7; 7 nucleotides align to TRBD2. This CDR3 contains 18 residues. Trimming took 5 bases from V and 3 from J; bases not matched to a gene: 20. Germline CDR1 reads SGHNT; CDR2 reads YYREEE (reference sequence). This CDR3 reads CASSARWGGGEGSYEQYF. The CDR3 region has the DNA TGTGCCAGCAGTGCCCGATGGGGAGGAGGGGAGGGGAGCTACGAGCAGTACTTC.

The J gene is TRBJ2-1, the V gene TRBV28; D remains ambiguous. V was cut by 5 bases and J by 7 bases, with 24 bases left in between. CDR3 size: 17 residues. The V gene's germline CDR1 is MDHEN and CDR2 SYDVKM. CDR3 sequence: CASSPTPVHPRKNEQFF. In DNA form, the CDR3 reads TGTGCCAGCAGTCCAACCCCCGTCCACCCCAGGAAGAATGAGCAGTTCTTC.

This clone appeared once. The V and J genes are TRBV5-4 and TRBJ2-2, with TRBD2 identical over 13 bases. The CDR3 runs to 16 residues. J lost 5 bases, V lost 4 bases, and 5 bases had no gene match. Germline V gives CDR1 SGHNT, CDR2 YYREEE (reference sequence). CDR3 sequence: CASSQGLAGSTGELFF. The CDR3, as DNA: TGTGCCAGCAGCCAGGGACTAGCGGGATCAACCGGGGAGCTGTTTTTT.